One sample yielded the 26 T cell receptor beta chains listed below, sequenced in a study of shared clonotypes between healthy human individuals. Sequencing used immunoSEQ multiplex PCR; TCRdb keeps in-frame clones, though not all of them. The sample records a few million clones, 85% to 95% being singletons. CD8 cells classed as naive were CD45RO-negative and positively selected for CCR7, excluding terminally differentiated effector memory CD45RA+ cells. Sample: naive CD8+ T cells from PBMCs. All receptors derive from a man between 18 and 29 years old in good health. Some clones in this sample may be carry-over from other donors' samples.

This clone was detected only once. The V call is TRBV6-5, the J call TRBJ2-7; possible D gene TRBD1, 7 bases. There are 14 residues in the CDR3. The germline V and J ends were trimmed by 2 bases and 7 bases, with 15 bases remaining between them. Germline V CDR1 and CDR2: MNHEY, SVGAGI. The DNA of the CDR3 is TGTGCCAGCAGTTACATGGCGGCAGGGGGGGAGCAGTACTTC. This translates into CASSYMAAGGEQYF.

The chain carries TRBV28 and TRBJ1-4, with D maybe TRBD1 (6 bases). CDR3 length equals 15 residues. Germline V CDR1 and CDR2: MDHEN, SYDVKM. Trimming cost V 6 bases and J 5 bases, with 16 bases left between them. DNA for the CDR3: TGTGCCAGCAGGAGCATACAGGGCCTGAATGAAAAACTGTTTTTT. Protein product: CASRSIQGLNEKLFF.

This chain connects TRBV29-1 to TRBJ2-7; no clear D. There are 11 residues in the CDR3. Per germline, CDR1 SQVTM and CDR2 ANQGSEA. The CDR3 nucleotides are TGCGGTGCGGTCCTGAACTACGAGCAGTACTTC. Its protein product is CGAVLNYEQYF.

The rearrangement uses TRBV30 and TRBJ2-2, with 9 bases that match TRBD2. The CDR3 has 15 amino acids. V shed 6 bases, J shed 6 bases, and the junction held 11 bases outside the gene matches. Germline lookup yields CDR1 GTSNPN and CDR2 SVGIG (reference sequence). As DNA, the CDR3 is TGTGCCTGCGCCAACATAGCGGGAGCGTCCGGGGAGCTGTTTTTT. It translates to CACANIAGASGELFF.

The V and J genes are TRBV7-9 and TRBJ2-2; 7 bases are shared with TRBD2. The CDR3 loop spans 16 amino acids. The ends lost 4 bases at V and 6 bases at J; junction bases unmatched: 11. CDR1 SEHNR and CDR2 FQNEAQ come from the germline V gene (reference sequence). The CDR3, as DNA: TGTGCCAGCAGCTCGTCCAGCGGGAATTTCGCCGGGGAGCTGTTTTTT. This translates into CASSSSSGNFAGELFF.

V gene TRBV28 combines with J gene TRBJ2-1; 13 bases are a match to TRBD2. V was pared by 5 bases and J by 4 bases, with 5 bases of the junction left unmatched. The CDR3 consists of 16 residues. Germline assignment: CDR1 MDHEN and CDR2 SYDVKM. DNA of the CDR3: TGTGCCAGCAGTGGGACTAGCGGGGAACCTTACAATGAGCAGTTCTTC. Amino acids: CASSGTSGEPYNEQFF.

The V call is TRBV27, the J call TRBJ2-7; TRBD1 matches 9 bases. The CDR3 runs to 16 residues. The germline V gene has CDR1 MNHEY and CDR2 SMNVEV (reference sequence). The V gene end was trimmed by 5 bases and the J gene end by 3 bases; junction bases not matched to a gene: 11. CDR3 protein: CASSTPSGTGNYEQYF. CDR3 nucleotide sequence: TGTGCCAGCAGTACCCCGTCCGGGACAGGGAACTACGAGCAGTACTTC.

This chain joins TRBV5-6 and TRBJ2-1; a possible D gene is TRBD2 (6 bases). Trimming removed 0 bases from V and 9 bases from J, with 10 bases in between. Looked up from germline, CDR1 is SGHDT and CDR2 is YYEEEE. This CDR3 has 13 residues. The CDR3 coding sequence is TGTGCCAGCAGCTTGGCCGTCGGGAGTGAGCAGTTCTTC. Translation: CASSLAVGSEQFF.

The J gene is TRBJ1-2, the V gene TRBV2; D possibly corresponds to TRBD1 (5 bases). Germline loops: CDR1 SNHLY, CDR2 FYNNEI. The V and J ends lost 6 bases and 6 bases respectively, with 14 bases between them. The CDR3 is made up of 13 amino acids. The CDR3 here is CASSGTEGNGYTF. For the CDR3, the DNA is TGTGCCAGCAGCGGGACGGAGGGTAATGGCTACACCTTC.

Here the CDR3 reads CASSPRRGDETQYF. In nucleotides, the CDR3 is TGTGCCAGCAGCCCCCGTCGGGGGGATGAGACCCAGTACTTC. The chain is built from TRBV11-2 and TRBJ2-5; 7 bases agree with TRBD2. This CDR3 is 14 amino acids long. Trimming at V came to 5 bases and at J to 5 bases, leaving 8 bases not matched to a gene. Germline V gives CDR1 SGHAT, CDR2 FQNNGV.

The chain has TRBV27 and TRBJ2-7; D remains unclear. CDR1 and CDR2 from the germline V gene are MNHEY and SMNVEV (reference sequence). This CDR3 comprises 15 residues. Trimming shortened V by 4 bases and J by 2 bases, and 15 bases separated the two germline ends. The CDR3 nucleotides read TGTGCCAGCAGTTCCCTTTTGGGGTTAACCTACGAGCAGTACTTC. It translates to CASSSLLGLTYEQYF.

DNA of the CDR3: TGTGCCAGCCTCGGTTGGTCCGACAGTTATCAGCCCCAGCATTTT. This gives the protein CASLGWSDSYQPQHF. The chain joins TRBV6-1 to TRBJ1-5; D might be TRBD1 (5 bases). Germline CDR1 MNHNS, CDR2 SASEGT. The CDR3 length is 15 residues. V lost 8 bases and J 5 bases, leaving 19 bases between the germline ends.

The chain employs TRBV30 and TRBJ2-7; D unresolved. Germline lookup yields CDR1 GTSNPN and CDR2 SVGIG (reference sequence). The V end was cut by 0 bases, the J end by 3 bases, with 9 bases between. The CDR3 runs 13 residues. The CDR3 sequence is CAWSVSSSYEQYF. CDR3 DNA sequence: TGTGCCTGGAGTGTATCCAGTAGCTACGAGCAGTACTTC.

About this clone: This CDR3 is also generated by other DNA sequences in the sample. The genes are TRBV9 and TRBJ2-3; D is perhaps TRBD1 or TRBD2 (5 bases each). The germline V and J ends were trimmed by 2 bases and 0 bases, with 10 bases remaining between them. This CDR3 is 15 amino acids long. Germline loops: CDR1 SGDLS, CDR2 YYNGEE. The CDR3 region has the DNA TGTGCCAGCAGCGTCGGGACCTCTAGCACAGATACGCAGTATTTT. It translates to CASSVGTSSTDTQYF.

The rearrangement joins TRBV7-3 to TRBJ2-2; D not resolved. The CDR3 has 15 residues. V lost 6 bases and J lost 0, with 11 bases in between. Germline-derived CDR1 and CDR2 are SGHTA and FQGTGA. This CDR3 is CASRRHPANTGELFF. As DNA, the CDR3 is TGTGCCAGCAGGCGTCATCCCGCGAACACCGGGGAGCTGTTTTTT.

About this clone: This CDR3 is also generated by other DNA sequences in the sample. This chain links TRBV6-5 with TRBJ1-1; possible D gene TRBD1, 5 bases. The V gene's germline CDR1 is MNHEY and CDR2 SVGAGI. V dropped 0 bases and J dropped 0 bases, with 8 bases sitting between them. The CDR3 consists of 15 residues. The CDR3 nucleotides are TGTGCCAGCAGTTACTCAGGGGAAATGAACACTGAAGCTTTCTTT. It specifies CASSYSGEMNTEAFF.

The V gene is TRBV7-8, the J gene TRBJ2-5; 7 bases line up with TRBD2. CDR3 length: 15 residues. After removal of 6 bases from V and 5 bases from J, the junction contained 12 bases not matched to a gene. CDR1 and CDR2 from the germline V gene are SGHVS and FQNEAQ. The CDR3 DNA is TGTGCCAGCAGACCTACCCTCCTCGGGGGGGAGACCCAGTACTTC. This encodes CASRPTLLGGETQYF.

The rearrangement uses TRBV6-4 and TRBJ2-1, with TRBD2 matching over 13 bases. The V and J ends lost 2 bases and 8 bases, in that order; junction bases with no gene match: 6. This CDR3 region has 16 residues. Germline V CDR1 and CDR2: MRHNA, SNTAGT. CDR3 residues: CASSDQTSGRRDEQFF. The DNA of the CDR3 is TGTGCCAGCAGTGACCAGACTAGCGGGAGGAGGGATGAGCAGTTCTTC.

The chain joins TRBV6-5 to TRBJ2-1, with D possibly matching TRBD2 (6 bases). V lost 2 bases and J lost 4, with 9 bases in between. The CDR3 is made up of 14 amino acids. Germline V CDR1 and CDR2: MNHEY, SVGAGI. This CDR3 reads CASSYGGKYNEQFF. The CDR3 bases are TGTGCCAGCAGTTACGGAGGGAAATACAATGAGCAGTTCTTC.

The CDR3 region is CASSLEQGAANVLTF. CDR3 DNA: TGTGCCAGCAGCTTAGAACAGGGAGCGGCCAACGTCCTGACTTTC. The chain joins TRBV5-4 to TRBJ2-6, with a weak D call TRBD1 (6 bases). The CDR3 sequence is 15 residues long. Trimming pared 2 bases from V and 6 bases from J, leaving 12 bases between. CDR1 and CDR2 (germline): SGHNT, YYREEE (reference sequence).

The V call is TRBV28, the J call TRBJ2-2; TRBD1 matches 7 bases. The CDR3 is 16 residues long. The V and J ends lost 6 bases and 4 bases, in that order; junction bases with no gene match: 11. CDR1 and CDR2 (germline): MDHEN, SYDVKM. The DNA of the CDR3 is TGTGCCAGCAGCCTCGACAGGGCCCAAGGCACCGGGGAGCTGTTTTTT. Its protein is CASSLDRAQGTGELFF.

The CDR3 DNA is TGTGCCAGCAGCCCTCAACAGGGGGCTAATGAGCAGTTCTTC. Translating gives CASSPQQGANEQFF. J is TRBJ2-1 and V is TRBV7-3, with TRBD1 matching over 9 bases. The V gene end was trimmed by 5 bases and the J gene end by 7 bases; junction bases not matched to a gene: 6. Germline V gene sequence: CDR1 SGHTA, CDR2 FQGTGA. This CDR3 is 14 amino acids long.

This clone has a single count. The V call is TRBV9, the J call TRBJ1-2; possible D gene TRBD1, 5 bases. In germline, CDR1 is SGDLS, CDR2 YYNGEE. The CDR3 runs 13 residues. V was shortened by 4 bases and J by 13 bases, with 20 bases between the two germline ends. CDR3 DNA sequence: TGTGCCAGCAGCTCCGCCCTTGGGGGTCCTGGCACCTTC. It is translated as CASSSALGGPGTF. The full variable domain, its missing parts supplied by reference TRBV9 and TRBJ1-2, is DSGVTQTPKHLITATGQRVTLRCSPRSGDLSVYWYQQSLDQGLQFLIQYYNGEERAKGNILERFSAQQFPDLHSELNLSSLELGDSALYFCASSSALGGPGTFGSGTRLTVV.

Comment on this clone: Different DNA sequences within this sample yield the same CDR3. The chain recombines TRBV30 with TRBJ2-2, with D possibly TRBD1 on 5 matching bases. CDR1 GTSNPN and CDR2 SVGIG come from the germline V gene (reference sequence). This CDR3 comprises 12 residues. Between the trimmed V and J ends, which lost 0 bases and 7 bases, there was a span of 6 bases. As DNA, the CDR3 is TGTGCCTGGAGTGTAGGGGTCGGGGAGCTGTTTTTT. It specifies CAWSVGVGELFF.

The chain carries TRBV6-1 and TRBJ1-1, with a tentative D call TRBD1 (5 bases). The CDR3 contains 15 residues. Trimming removed 6 bases at V and 6 bases at J, with 20 bases between. Germline CDR1 is MNHNS and CDR2 is SASEGT. The CDR3 coding sequence is TGTGCCAGCAGCGACTTTCCATTCGGGGCCGCTGAAGCTTTCTTT. Translation: CASSDFPFGAAEAFF.

The chain carries TRBV29-1 and TRBJ2-7; possibly TRBD2 for D (6 bases). Per germline, CDR1 SQVTM and CDR2 ANQGSEA. The ends were cut back, 3 bases at V and 2 bases at J, with 17 bases in the middle. The CDR3 has 15 amino acids. CDR3 sequence (DNA): TGCAGCGTTGATCCCTCTCCCGGGAGTCCCTACGAGCAGTACTTC. This gives the protein CSVDPSPGSPYEQYF.